This T cell receptor beta chain was recorded in a study of breast tumors, draining lymph nodes, adjacent tissues. With respect to this clonotype: The antigen remains undetermined.

V dropped 5 bases and J dropped 1; count of bases not matched to a gene: 4. CDR3 length: 15 residues. Per germline, CDR1 SGHTA and CDR2 FQGTGA. General study points: Data only fit, rather than demonstrated, lymph node origin of most tumor T cells. Tumor repertoires ranked between lymph nodes and nontumor tissue in diversity, with V and J gene preferences.

MiXCR, applied by TCRdb to the multiplex PCR reads, yields one record per CDR3 protein. The table has under 80,000 distinct CDR3 sequences, approximately 45% seen once. Sequenced: breast tumor tissue. The sequence derives from a female donor with breast cancer. Some clones in this sample may be carry-over from other donors' samples. The chain links TRBV7-3 to TRBJ2-7; 11 bases are a match to TRBD2. This CDR3 is CASSVLAGGSYEQYF. CDR3 nucleotide sequence: TGTGCCAGCAGCGTCCTAGCGGGAGGTTCCTACGAGCAGTACTTC.